This TCR beta chain derives from a study of memory CD8 T cells in hepatitis C reinfection. Whole-study context: A couple of donors cleared primary HCV but became chronic after reinfection. HCV reinfection: RNA-positive following two negative tests at least 60 days apart.

Germline CDR1 is SGHVS and CDR2 is FQNEAQ. With V trimmed by 0 bases and J by 1 base, 8 bases remained unmatched. The CDR3 consists of 17 residues. This sample's time point: late/post reinfection, 12 to 24 weeks after detection. No in vitro expansion preceded TCR sequencing of the sorted cells. People who inject drugs from Montreal's HEPCO study were the donors. Only in-frame clones appear in the TCRdb table, and some are missing; sequencing was by immunoSEQ multiplex PCR. Among some 50,000 clones listed, roughly 89% were seen once. Study-wide results and caveats: Only a few donors prevented definitive conclusions about public clonotypes.

Turning to this clone: The antigen is unknown.

The sequence was obtained from a man aged 18 to 30 with hepatitis C virus infection. This rearrangement joins TRBV7-8 to TRBJ2-7, with 8 positions matching TRBD2. Sequenced: naive CD8+ T cells sorted from blood. CDR3 in amino acids: CASSLALWAGGSYEQYV. CDR3 in DNA: TGTGCCAGCAGCTTAGCGCTCTGGGCGGGGGGATCCTACGAGCAGTACGTC.